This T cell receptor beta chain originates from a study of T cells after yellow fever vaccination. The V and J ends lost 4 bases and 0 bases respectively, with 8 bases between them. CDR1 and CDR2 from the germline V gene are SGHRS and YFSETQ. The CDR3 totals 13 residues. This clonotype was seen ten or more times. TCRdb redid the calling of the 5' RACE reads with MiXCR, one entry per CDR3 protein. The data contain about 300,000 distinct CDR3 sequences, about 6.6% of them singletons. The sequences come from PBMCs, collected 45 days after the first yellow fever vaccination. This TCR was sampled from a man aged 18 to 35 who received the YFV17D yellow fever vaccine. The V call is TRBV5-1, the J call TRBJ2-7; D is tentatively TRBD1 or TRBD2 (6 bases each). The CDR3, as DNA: TGCGCCAGCAGCGGGGGGCCCTCCTACGAGCAGTACTTC. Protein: CASSGGPSYEQYF.